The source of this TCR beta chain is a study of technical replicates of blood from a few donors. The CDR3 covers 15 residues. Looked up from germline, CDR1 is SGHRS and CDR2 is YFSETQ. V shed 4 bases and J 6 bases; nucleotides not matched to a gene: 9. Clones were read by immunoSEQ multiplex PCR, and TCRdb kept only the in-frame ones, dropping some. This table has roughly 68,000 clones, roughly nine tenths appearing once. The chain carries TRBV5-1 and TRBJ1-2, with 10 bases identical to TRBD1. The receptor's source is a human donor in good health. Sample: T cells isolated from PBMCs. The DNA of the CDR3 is TGCGCCAGCAGCGGTCCGGGACAGGGGATGGATGGCTACACCTTC. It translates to CASSGPGQGMDGYTF.